The 3 T cell receptor beta chains below all came from one sample that was sequenced in a study of blood T cells in healthy people across ages. It was with a sample-barcoded 5' primer and a J-beta primer mix that a second PCR of roughly 7 to 11 cycles was run. TCRdb itself ran the 5' RACE reads through MiXCR, one entry per CDR3 protein. The sample yields 800,000 to 1,300,000 distinct CDR3 sequences, around 25% seen once. These records were also assigned to another study, of T cells of mothers and their children.

Sequencing used blood. The receptors shown here come from a girl aged 2-10 years in good health.

The CDR3 region has the DNA TGTGCCAGCAGTGATCCATTTCAAGAACCGGGGGAGACCCAGTACTTC. Protein sequence: CASSDPFQEPGETQYF. V is TRBV6-1 and J is TRBJ2-5, with D perhaps TRBD2 (5 bases). Germline CDR1 reads MNHNS; CDR2 reads SASEGT. The V gene lost 3 bases and the J gene lost 5 bases, with 19 bases spanning the gap. This CDR3 is built from 16 residues.

This sequence joins TRBV10-3 and TRBJ1-2; D gene ambiguous. The CDR3 runs 14 residues. The V and J ends lost 2 bases and 4 bases respectively, with 11 bases between them. Germline-derived CDR1 and CDR2 are ENHRY and SYGVKD. The CDR3 DNA reads as TGTGCCATCAGTGAGGGCAGTTCGTCCTATGGCTACACCTTC. Encoded protein: CAISEGSSSYGYTF.

This clonotype was detected a few times. V usage is TRBV14 and J usage is TRBJ1-2, with 9 positions matching TRBD1. Germline V CDR1 and CDR2: SGHDN, FVKESK. The CDR3 totals 19 residues. Unmatched junction bases numbered 16, after V lost 2 bases and J lost 3 bases. CDR3 bases: TGTGCCAGCAGCCAAATGCCGGGACAGGGAATAAGAGAACACTATGGCTACACCTTC. It codes for CASSQMPGQGIREHYGYTF.